Reported below is one T cell receptor beta chain. Its specificity is unknown. Per the germline V gene, CDR1 is MGHDK and CDR2 is SYGVNS. The V end was cut by 1 base, the J end by 8 bases, with 21 bases between. The CDR3 loop spans 17 amino acids. The data were obtained in a study of blood T cells in healthy people across ages. In the study overall: About one barcoded beta molecule per two T cells was the capture yield of template switching.

Study-level findings and limits: In long-lived donors, naive CD4+ cell counts and diversity exceeded those of aged donors.

The use of a sample-barcoded 5' primer and a J-beta primer mix characterized a second PCR of 7 to 11 cycles. One entry per CDR3 protein results from TCRdb running MiXCR on the 5' RACE reads. The repertoire holds under 2,000,000 distinct CDR3 sequences, 49% seen once, with 2.1% in the top ten. Sequencing input: blood. This clonotype was sampled from a woman in her thirties or forties in good health. V is TRBV25-1 and J is TRBJ2-1, with D uncertain. The CDR3 DNA reads as TGTGCCAGCAGTGAATCAATTCTAACTCGAACGTTGGATGAGCAGTTCTTC. Residues: CASSESILTRTLDEQFF.